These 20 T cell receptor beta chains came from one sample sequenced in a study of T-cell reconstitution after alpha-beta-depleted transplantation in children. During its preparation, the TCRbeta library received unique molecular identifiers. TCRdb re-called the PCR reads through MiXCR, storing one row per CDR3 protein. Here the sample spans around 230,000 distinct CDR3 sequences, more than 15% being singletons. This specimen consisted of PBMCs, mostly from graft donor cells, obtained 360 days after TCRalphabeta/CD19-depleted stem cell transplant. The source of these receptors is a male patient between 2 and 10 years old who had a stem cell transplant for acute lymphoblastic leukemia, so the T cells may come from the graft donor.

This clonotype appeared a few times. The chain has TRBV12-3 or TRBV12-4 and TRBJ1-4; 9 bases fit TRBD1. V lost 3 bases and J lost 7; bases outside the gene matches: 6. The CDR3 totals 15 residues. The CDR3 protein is CASSFYRGRSEKLFF. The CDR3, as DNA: TGTGCCAGCAGTTTCTACAGGGGGCGTAGTGAAAAACTGTTTTTT.

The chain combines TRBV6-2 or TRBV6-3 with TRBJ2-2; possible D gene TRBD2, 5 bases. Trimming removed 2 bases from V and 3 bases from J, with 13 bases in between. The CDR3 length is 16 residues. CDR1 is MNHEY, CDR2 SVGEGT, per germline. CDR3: CASSYGRLTYTGELFF. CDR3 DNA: TGTGCCAGCAGTTACGGGAGACTCACCTACACCGGGGAGCTGTTTTTT.

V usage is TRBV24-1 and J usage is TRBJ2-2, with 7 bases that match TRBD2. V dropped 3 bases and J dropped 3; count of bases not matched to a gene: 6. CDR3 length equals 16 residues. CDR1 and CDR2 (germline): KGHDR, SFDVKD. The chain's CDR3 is CATSDPGGGDTGELFF. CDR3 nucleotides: TGTGCCACCAGTGATCCGGGGGGTGGAGACACCGGGGAGCTGTTTTTT.

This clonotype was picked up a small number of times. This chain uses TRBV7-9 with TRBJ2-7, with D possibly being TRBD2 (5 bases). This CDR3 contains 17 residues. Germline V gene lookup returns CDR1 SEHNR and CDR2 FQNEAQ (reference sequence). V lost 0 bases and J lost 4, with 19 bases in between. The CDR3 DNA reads TGTGCCAGCAGCTTAGCTGGGGAACCCACGCCGGGATACGAGCAGTACTTC. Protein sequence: CASSLAGEPTPGYEQYF.

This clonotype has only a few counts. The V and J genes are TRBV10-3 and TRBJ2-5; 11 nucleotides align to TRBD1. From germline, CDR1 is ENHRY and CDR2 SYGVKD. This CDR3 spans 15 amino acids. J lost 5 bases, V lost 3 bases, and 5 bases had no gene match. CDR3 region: CAISDGQGAAETQYF. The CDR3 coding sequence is TGTGCCATCAGTGACGGACAGGGGGCGGCGGAGACCCAGTACTTC.

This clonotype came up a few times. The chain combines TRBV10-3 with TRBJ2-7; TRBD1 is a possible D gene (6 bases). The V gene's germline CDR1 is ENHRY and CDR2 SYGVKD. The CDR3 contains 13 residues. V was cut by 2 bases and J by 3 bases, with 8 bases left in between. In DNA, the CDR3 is TGTGCCATCAGTGAGACAGGGATCTACGAGCAGTACTTC. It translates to CAISETGIYEQYF.

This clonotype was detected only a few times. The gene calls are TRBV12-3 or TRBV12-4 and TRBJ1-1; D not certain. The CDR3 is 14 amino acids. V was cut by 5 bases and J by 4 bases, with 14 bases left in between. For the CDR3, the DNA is TGTGCCAGCAGTCCCCTGGCGGGAATCACTGAAGCTTTCTTT. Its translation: CASSPLAGITEAFF.

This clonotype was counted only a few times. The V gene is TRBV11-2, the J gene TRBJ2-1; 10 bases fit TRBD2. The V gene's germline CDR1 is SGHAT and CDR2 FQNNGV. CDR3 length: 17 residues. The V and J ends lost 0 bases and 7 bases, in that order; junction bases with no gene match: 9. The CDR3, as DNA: TGTGCCAGCAGCTTAGACGGTCTAGCGGGAGCCGCGAATGAGCAGTTCTTC. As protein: CASSLDGLAGAANEQFF.

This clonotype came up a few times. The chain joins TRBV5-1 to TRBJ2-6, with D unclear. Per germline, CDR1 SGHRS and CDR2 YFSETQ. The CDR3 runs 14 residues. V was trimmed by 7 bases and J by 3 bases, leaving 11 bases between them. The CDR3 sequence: CASFSSLGANVLTF. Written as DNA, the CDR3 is TGCGCCAGCTTCTCCTCACTTGGGGCCAACGTCCTGACTTTC.

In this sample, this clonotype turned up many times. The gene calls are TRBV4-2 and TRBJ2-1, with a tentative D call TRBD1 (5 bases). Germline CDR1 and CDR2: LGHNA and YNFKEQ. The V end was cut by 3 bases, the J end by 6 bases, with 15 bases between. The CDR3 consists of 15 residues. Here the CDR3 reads CASSHQGVGANEQFF. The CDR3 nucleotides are TGTGCCAGCAGCCACCAAGGGGTAGGGGCCAATGAGCAGTTCTTC.

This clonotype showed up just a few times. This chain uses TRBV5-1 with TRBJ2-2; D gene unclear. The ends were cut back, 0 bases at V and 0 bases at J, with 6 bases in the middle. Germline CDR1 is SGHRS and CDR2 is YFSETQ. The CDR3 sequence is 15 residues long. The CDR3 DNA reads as TGCGCCAGCAGCTTGGCCCTGGCGAACACCGGGGAGCTGTTTTTT. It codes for CASSLALANTGELFF. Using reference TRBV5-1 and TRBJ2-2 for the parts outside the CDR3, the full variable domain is KAGVTQTPRYLIKTRGQQVTLSCSPISGHRSVSWYQQTPGQGLQFLFEYFSETQRNKGNFPGRFSGRQFSNSRSEMNVSTLELGDSALYLCASSLALANTGELFFGEGSRLTVL.

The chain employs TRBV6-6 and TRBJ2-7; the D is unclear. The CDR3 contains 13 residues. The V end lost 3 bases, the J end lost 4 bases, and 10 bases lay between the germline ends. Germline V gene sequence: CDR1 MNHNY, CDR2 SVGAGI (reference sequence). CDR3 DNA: TGTGCCAGCAGTTATGGCCAGTGGTACGAGCAGTACTTC. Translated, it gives CASSYGQWYEQYF.

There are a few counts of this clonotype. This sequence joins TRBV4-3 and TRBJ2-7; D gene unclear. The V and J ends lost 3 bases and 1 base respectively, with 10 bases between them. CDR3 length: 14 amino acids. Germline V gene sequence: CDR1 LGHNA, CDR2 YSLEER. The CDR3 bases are TGCGCCAGCAGCCAGACGGGCCAGTCCTACGAGCAGTACTTC. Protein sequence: CASSQTGQSYEQYF.

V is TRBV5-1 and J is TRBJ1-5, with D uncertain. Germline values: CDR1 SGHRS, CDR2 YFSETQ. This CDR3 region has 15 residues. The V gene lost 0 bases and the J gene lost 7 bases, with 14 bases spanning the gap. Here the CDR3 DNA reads TGCGCCAGCAGCTTGGGGACGGCGGGAGGGCAGCCCCAGCATTTT. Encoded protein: CASSLGTAGGQPQHF.

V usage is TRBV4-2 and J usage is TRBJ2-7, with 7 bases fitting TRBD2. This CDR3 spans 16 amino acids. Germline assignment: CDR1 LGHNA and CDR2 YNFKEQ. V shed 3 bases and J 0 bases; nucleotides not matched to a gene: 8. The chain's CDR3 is CASSQTTSDVSYEQYF. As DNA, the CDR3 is TGTGCCAGCAGCCAGACCACTAGCGATGTCTCCTACGAGCAGTACTTC.

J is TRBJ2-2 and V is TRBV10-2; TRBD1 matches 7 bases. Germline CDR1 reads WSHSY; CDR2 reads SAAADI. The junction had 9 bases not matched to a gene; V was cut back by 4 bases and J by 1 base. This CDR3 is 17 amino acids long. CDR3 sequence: CASSGQGRGWNTGELFF. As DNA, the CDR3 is TGCGCCAGCAGTGGACAGGGCCGAGGATGGAACACCGGGGAGCTGTTTTTT.

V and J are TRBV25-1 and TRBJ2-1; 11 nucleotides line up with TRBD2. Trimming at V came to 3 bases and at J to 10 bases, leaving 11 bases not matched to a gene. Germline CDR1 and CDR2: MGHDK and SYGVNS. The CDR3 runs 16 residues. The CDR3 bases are TGTGCCAGCAGTGATACAATAGCGGGGGGGTCTGGGGAGCAGTTCTTC. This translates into CASSDTIAGGSGEQFF.

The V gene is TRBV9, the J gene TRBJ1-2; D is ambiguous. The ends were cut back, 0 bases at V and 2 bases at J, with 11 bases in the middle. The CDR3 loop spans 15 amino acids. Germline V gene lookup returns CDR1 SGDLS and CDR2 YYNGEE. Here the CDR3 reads CASSVARSSNYGYTF. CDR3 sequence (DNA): TGTGCCAGCAGCGTAGCCAGGTCCTCGAACTATGGCTACACCTTC.

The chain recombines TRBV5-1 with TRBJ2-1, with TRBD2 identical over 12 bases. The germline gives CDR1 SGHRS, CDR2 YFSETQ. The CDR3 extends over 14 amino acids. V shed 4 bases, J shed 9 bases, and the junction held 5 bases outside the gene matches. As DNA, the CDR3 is TGCGCCAGCAGCGGCGGACTAGCGGGACCTGAGCAGTTCTTC. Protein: CASSGGLAGPEQFF.

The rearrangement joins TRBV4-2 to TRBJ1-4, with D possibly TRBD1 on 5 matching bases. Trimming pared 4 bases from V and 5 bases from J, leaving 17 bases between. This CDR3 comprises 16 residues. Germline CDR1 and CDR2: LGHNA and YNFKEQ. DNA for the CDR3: TGTGCCAGCAGCCCCCGCCCGGGGGGGACGAATGAAAAACTGTTTTTT. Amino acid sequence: CASSPRPGGTNEKLFF.